This passage covers 14 T cell receptor beta chains from one sample sequenced in a study of blood T cell repertoires in COVID-19. This table comes from immunoSEQ multiplex PCR, and its TCRdb copy is limited to in-frame clones, with some not included. This sample has some 300,000 clones, with about 88% found just once. Specimen: PBMCs or T cells enriched from blood (not recorded which). These receptors came from a woman aged 40 to 50 who had recovered from COVID-19.

The genes are TRBV5-1 and TRBJ1-1; TRBD1 is a possible D gene (6 bases). In germline, CDR1 is SGHRS, CDR2 YFSETQ. This CDR3 has 15 amino acids. The ends were cut back, 6 bases at V and 1 base at J, with 16 bases in the middle. Written as DNA, the CDR3 is TGCGCCAGCATAACGGCTCCGGACAGGAACACTGAAGCTTTCTTT. Translation gives CASITAPDRNTEAFF.

This sequence joins TRBV3-1 (or the pseudogene TRBV3-2) and TRBJ1-5, with a possible D match to TRBD1 (5 bases). Trimming took off 6 bases at V and 6 bases at J, with 9 bases between the two ends. The CDR3 is 12 residues long. Germline V CDR1 and CDR2: LGHDT, YNNKEL (reference sequence). The CDR3 DNA follows: TGTGCCAGCAGTTGGGGGGGTCAGCCCCAGCATTTT. Translation gives CASSWGGQPQHF.

V gene TRBV4-3 combines with J gene TRBJ1-2; D is perhaps TRBD1 (5 bases). Germline V gene lookup returns CDR1 LGHNA and CDR2 YSLEER. The CDR3 runs 15 residues. Deletions cut 1 base from V and 4 bases from J, with 13 bases between. The CDR3 nucleotides are TGCGCCAGCAGCCAAGGGGATGGGACTTTCTATGGCTACACCTTC. Translating it yields CASSQGDGTFYGYTF.

The CDR3 region has the DNA TGTGCCACCAGTGACCCTACGACTAGGGATGAGCAGTTCTTC. Residues: CATSDPTTRDEQFF. The chain uses TRBV24-1 and TRBJ2-1; D perhaps matches TRBD2 (6 bases). Trimming removed 4 bases at V and 8 bases at J, with 14 bases between. The germline V gene encodes CDR1 KGHDR and CDR2 SFDVKD. There are 14 residues in the CDR3.

The gene calls are TRBV28 and TRBJ2-7; D perhaps matches TRBD1 (6 bases). CDR3 length: 12 amino acids. Germline V gene sequence: CDR1 MDHEN, CDR2 SYDVKM. V shed 8 bases and J shed 3 bases, with 11 bases lying between them. The CDR3 sequence is CASGQRLYEQYF. Here the CDR3 DNA reads TGTGCCAGCGGACAGAGACTCTACGAGCAGTACTTC.

The chain employs TRBV19 and TRBJ2-1, with 9 bases matching TRBD2. From germline, CDR1 is LNHDA and CDR2 SQIVND (reference sequence). The CDR3 has 15 amino acids. After removal of 5 bases from V and 4 bases from J, the junction contained 6 bases not matched to a gene. The CDR3 bases are TGTGCCAGTAGTCCCCAGCGGGAGGTTTACAATGAGCAGTTCTTC. This translates into CASSPQREVYNEQFF.

This chain uses TRBV5-4 with TRBJ1-1, with D hard to call. V lost 2 bases, J lost 1 base, and 9 bases lay in between. The CDR3 is 14 amino acids. Germline values: CDR1 SGHNT, CDR2 YYREEE (reference sequence). The CDR3 here is CASSFETGNTEAFF. The CDR3 region has the DNA TGTGCCAGCAGCTTTGAGACGGGGAACACTGAAGCTTTCTTT. The full variable domain, completed using reference TRBV5-4 and TRBJ1-1, is ETGVTQSPTHLIKTRGQQVTLRCSSQSGHNTVSWYQQALGQGPQFIFQYYREEENGRGNFPPRFSGLQFPNYSSELNVNALELDDSALYLCASSFETGNTEAFFGQGTRLTVV.

The chain recombines TRBV24-1 with TRBJ2-1; 14 bases fit TRBD2. V shed 3 bases, J shed 8 bases, and the junction held 5 bases outside the gene matches. CDR1 and CDR2 from the germline V gene are KGHDR and SFDVKD. CDR3 length equals 16 residues. CDR3 nucleotides: TGTGCCACCAGTGATCCCGGGACTAGCGGGAGCGATGAGCAGTTCTTC. It codes for CATSDPGTSGSDEQFF.

The chain is built from TRBV30 and TRBJ2-1; 9 positions match TRBD2. The CDR3 is made up of 11 amino acids. Germline loops: CDR1 GTSNPN, CDR2 SVGIG (reference sequence). The ends lost 1 base at V and 14 bases at J; junction bases unmatched: 3. The CDR3 bases are TGTGCCTGGAGTGGGGGACTAGCTGAGTTCTTC. Translating gives CAWSGGLAEFF.

This chain uses TRBV5-6 with TRBJ1-5; 9 nucleotides agree with TRBD1. This CDR3 comprises 13 residues. Germline assignment: CDR1 SGHDT and CDR2 YYEEEE. Germline trimming cut 4 bases from V and 11 bases from J; bases unmatched to any gene: 7. CDR3 sequence: CASSVGQGRSQHF. The CDR3 region has the DNA TGTGCCAGCAGCGTGGGACAGGGTAGGTCCCAGCATTTT.

The chain couples TRBV6-8 to TRBJ1-1, with TRBD1 matching 8 bases. Germline V lookup: CDR1 MNHGY, CDR2 SAAAGT. V was pared by 6 bases and J by 6 bases, with 21 bases of the junction left unmatched. The CDR3 has 18 amino acids. In nucleotides, the CDR3 is TGTGCCAGCAGGTTATTTAATACGGGACAGGTTTCAAACGCTGAAGCTTTCTTT. This encodes CASRLFNTGQVSNAEAFF.

The chain links TRBV27 to TRBJ1-2; D possibly corresponds to TRBD1 (5 bases). The V and J ends lost 5 bases and 8 bases respectively, with 18 bases between them. From germline, CDR1 is MNHEY and CDR2 SMNVEV (reference sequence). CDR3 length: 14 amino acids. The CDR3 region is CASSTPRKGQGYTF. The CDR3 DNA sequence: TGTGCCAGCAGTACCCCCCGGAAGGGGCAAGGCTACACCTTC.

V usage is TRBV7-2 and J usage is TRBJ2-1; TRBD2 matches at 10 bases. Germline-derived CDR1 and CDR2 are SGHTA and FQGNSA. The CDR3 is 13 residues long. After removal of 7 bases from V and 5 bases from J, the junction contained 2 bases not matched to a gene. Here the CDR3 DNA reads TGTGCCAGCAAAGCGGGAGGGGACAATGAGCAGTTCTTC. Residues: CASKAGGDNEQFF.

The chain couples TRBV5-4 to TRBJ2-1; 10 bases fit TRBD2. Germline trimming cut 0 bases from V and 9 bases from J; bases unmatched to any gene: 6. Germline V gene data show CDR1 as SGHNT and CDR2 as YYREEE (reference sequence). This CDR3 comprises 15 residues. This CDR3 reads CASSLASGSTVEQFF. The CDR3 region has the DNA TGTGCCAGCAGCTTGGCTAGCGGGAGTACAGTTGAGCAGTTCTTC.